The 32 T cell receptor beta chains given below trace back to one sample, sequenced in a study of shared clonotypes between healthy human individuals. TCRdb's copy holds only in-frame clones and misses some; the assay was immunoSEQ multiplex PCR. The table records about a million clones, roughly 80% of them present only once. Specimen: memory CD4+ T cells from PBMCs. Subset of the sample: CD45RA-negative fraction. Source of these receptors: a man in his late teens or twenties in good health. Some clones in this sample may be carry-over from other donors' samples.

The chain is built from TRBV10-3 and TRBJ2-1, with D unclear. The germline V and J ends were trimmed by 2 bases and 4 bases, with 6 bases remaining between them. The CDR3 is 13 amino acids. The germline V gene encodes CDR1 ENHRY and CDR2 SYGVKD. The CDR3 DNA reads TGTGCCATCAGTGAGGGAGTTTACAATGAGCAGTTCTTC. This encodes CAISEGVYNEQFF.

The CDR3 nucleotides read TGTGCCAGCGGGAGCGGGTCCCGGACGAGGGAGCAGTACTTC. It codes for CASGSGSRTREQYF. The J gene is TRBJ2-7, the V gene TRBV27, with D tentatively TRBD2 (6 bases). Trimming took off 8 bases at V and 7 bases at J, with 21 bases between the two ends. The germline gives CDR1 MNHEY, CDR2 SMNVEV (reference sequence). The CDR3 covers 14 residues.

J is TRBJ1-2 and V is TRBV1; the table's D call of TRBD1 was not tested on the DNA. TRBV1 is designated a pseudogene. This CDR3 spans 16 amino acids. Written as DNA, the CDR3 is TGCACCAGCAGCCAGGGTGCAGGGGGAAACGAGCATGGCTACACCTTC. This gives the protein CTSSQGAGGNEHGYTF.

A remark on this clone: This same CDR3 is encoded by further DNA sequences in the sample. V is TRBV5-4 and J is TRBJ1-1; D gene unclear. CDR1 is SGHNT and CDR2 is YYREEE in the germline V gene (reference sequence). Between the trimmed V and J ends, which lost 1 base and 1 base, there was a span of 8 bases. The length of the CDR3 is 14 residues. CDR3 DNA: TGTGCCAGCAGCTTGAGTCAATCGAACACTGAAGCTTTCTTT. Residues: CASSLSQSNTEAFF.

This chain connects TRBV7-9 to TRBJ2-3; D ambiguous. V was pared by 5 bases and J by 6 bases, with 21 bases between. This CDR3 is built from 16 residues. Germline loops: CDR1 SEHNR, CDR2 FQNEAQ (reference sequence). The DNA for the CDR3 is TGTGCCAGCAGCCCCCCCCTCTCCCCAACCTCGGATACGCAGTATTTT. Translating it yields CASSPPLSPTSDTQYF.

This clone has a count of ten or more. In nucleotides, the CDR3 is TGCGCCAGCAGAGAAAGATGGGGTTCGACAGATACGCAGTATTTT. Encoded protein: CASRERWGSTDTQYF. The J gene is TRBJ2-3, the V gene TRBV5-1; D is unclear. Trimming left V 5 bases short and J 3 bases short, with 16 bases between. The length of the CDR3 is 15 residues. Looked up from germline, CDR1 is SGHRS and CDR2 is YFSETQ. Based on the CDR3 plus reference TRBV5-1 and TRBJ2-3, the full variable domain is KAGVTQTPRYLIKTRGQQVTLSCSPISGHRSVSWYQQTPGQGLQFLFEYFSETQRNKGNFPGRFSGRQFSNSRSEMNVSTLELGDSALYLCASRERWGSTDTQYFGPGTRLTVL.

The chain joins TRBV10-3 to TRBJ2-7; maybe TRBD1 (6 bases). Germline CDR1 ENHRY, CDR2 SYGVKD. V dropped 6 bases and J dropped 5 bases, with 17 bases sitting between them. The CDR3 spans 14 residues. The DNA for the CDR3 is TGTGCCATCAGAGGGGGTGTGGCTGGGGACGAGCAGTACTTC. It is translated as CAIRGGVAGDEQYF.

The V call is TRBV4-1, the J call TRBJ1-2; possibly TRBD1 for D (5 bases). The CDR3 loop spans 13 amino acids. Per germline, CDR1 MGHRA and CDR2 YSYEKL. Trimming removed 5 bases from V and 5 bases from J, with 12 bases in between. CDR3 sequence (DNA): TGCGCCAGCAGCGAGGACGGGGGGTATGGCTACACCTTC. Protein: CASSEDGGYGYTF.

The chain combines TRBV6-1 with TRBJ2-5; D gene unclear. The CDR3 is made up of 11 amino acids. Germline V gives CDR1 MNHNS, CDR2 SASEGT. The ends were cut back, 4 bases at V and 5 bases at J, with 5 bases in the middle. The CDR3 nucleotides are TGTGCCAGCAGTGTCCCGGAGACCCAGTACTTC. This sequence encodes CASSVPETQYF.

The chain combines TRBV29-1 with TRBJ1-1; 8 bases agree with TRBD1. V lost 7 bases to trimming and J lost 12 bases; unmatched junction nucleotides: 13. Germline loops: CDR1 SQVTM, CDR2 ANQGSEA. The CDR3 totals 12 residues. The CDR3 region is CSGSGQGTGPFF. The CDR3 coding sequence is TGCAGCGGGTCTGGACAGGGTACAGGACCTTTCTTT.

This sequence joins TRBV9 and TRBJ1-3; D is ambiguous. The CDR3 loop spans 15 amino acids. Germline CDR1 SGDLS, CDR2 YYNGEE. V gave up 0 bases and J gave up 0 bases, with 7 bases separating them. CDR3 sequence reads: CASSVDQLSGNTIYF. The CDR3 DNA reads TGTGCCAGCAGCGTAGACCAACTCTCTGGAAACACCATATATTTT.

This clone was detected only once. At the DNA level, this CDR3 is encoded by other sequences in the same sample as well. The chain employs TRBV18 and TRBJ1-3; D is uncertain. Germline V lookup: CDR1 KGHSH, CDR2 LQKENI. The CDR3 is 14 amino acids. V shed 2 bases and J shed 2 bases, with 7 bases lying between them. In DNA, the CDR3 is TGTGCCAGCTCACCAGGTGGGGCTGGAAACACCATATATTTT. Translated, it gives CASSPGGAGNTIYF.

This clone was observed a handful of times. Within the sample, other DNA sequences also encode this same CDR3. CDR3 nucleotides: TGTGCCAGCAGTGGTGGGGCTGGCAGCTCCTACAATGAGCAGTTCTTC. As protein: CASSGGAGSSYNEQFF. The chain couples TRBV2 to TRBJ2-1; the D gene is possibly TRBD1 (5 bases). Germline V gives CDR1 SNHLY, CDR2 FYNNEI. Trimming cost V 4 bases and J 0 bases, with 13 bases left between them. The CDR3 spans 16 residues.

The CDR3 DNA is TGTGCCTGGAGGAGGTCGTCATCACACAATGAGCAGTTCTTC. As protein: CAWRRSSSHNEQFF. The chain uses TRBV30 and TRBJ2-1; unclear D gene. V dropped 3 bases and J dropped 5 bases, with 14 bases sitting between them. Per germline, CDR1 GTSNPN and CDR2 SVGIG (reference sequence). The CDR3 extends over 14 amino acids.

The V gene is TRBV11-3, the J gene TRBJ2-2, with TRBD2 matching 9 bases. V shed 5 bases, J shed 1 base, and the junction held 2 bases outside the gene matches. The length of the CDR3 is 15 residues. Germline lookup yields CDR1 SGHNT and CDR2 YENEEA. For the CDR3, the DNA is TGTGCCAGCAGCCCAGCGGGAGGGAACACCGGGGAGCTGTTTTTT. Protein: CASSPAGGNTGELFF.

Note on this clone: At one end, the junction sequence differs from germline, possibly due to a read error. The chain combines TRBV19 with TRBJ2-5, with TRBD2 identical over 9 bases. Germline CDR1 LNHDA, CDR2 SQIVND (reference sequence). The CDR3 is 14 residues long. The CDR3: CASSMGAGGRAHHF. In nucleotides, the CDR3 is TGTGCCAGTAGTATGGGGGCTGGCGGGAGGGCCCACCACTTC.

J is TRBJ1-2 and V is TRBV6-1, with 11 bases matching TRBD1. Looked up from germline, CDR1 is MNHNS and CDR2 is SASEGT. The CDR3 has 16 residues. Germline trimming cut 0 bases from V and 4 bases from J; bases unmatched to any gene: 4. Here the CDR3 reads CASSEAGGQGVYGYTF. In DNA, the CDR3 is TGTGCCAGCAGTGAAGCCGGGGGACAGGGGGTCTATGGCTACACCTTC.

The J gene is TRBJ1-1, the V gene TRBV2, with D unclear. Germline assignment: CDR1 SNHLY and CDR2 FYNNEI. CDR3 length: 13 amino acids. Trimming cost V 8 bases and J 4 bases, with 14 bases left between them. CDR3 protein: CASLREAGTEAFF. CDR3 nucleotides: TGTGCCAGCCTGAGGGAAGCAGGCACTGAAGCTTTCTTT.

This clone came up a few times. The chain's CDR3 is CASSGLFTDTQYF. The CDR3 bases are TGTGCCAGCTCCGGGCTCTTCACAGATACGCAGTATTTT. V is TRBV18 and J is TRBJ2-3; D remains unclear. V lost 6 bases to trimming and J lost 2 bases, with 9 bases between them. The germline V gene has CDR1 KGHSH and CDR2 LQKENI. This CDR3 has 13 residues.

This clone was recorded at least ten times. The CDR3 carries no conserved terminal phenylalanine or tryptophan, so it likely arises from a read error. It is unclear where the CDR3 begins or ends on the DNA, so no DNA is shown, and the CDR3 is as TCRdb lists it. V usage is TRBV27 and J usage is TRBJ1-4; the DNA was not used to check the table's D call, TRBD1. The CDR3 totals 9 residues, both ends included. Looked up from germline, CDR1 is MNHEY and CDR2 is SMNVEV (reference sequence). The CDR3 spells CASSPTGFP.

This clone showed up just once. In DNA form, the CDR3 reads TGTGCCACAGCCACGCCGACTGTCTTAGCCAAAAACATTCAGTACTTC. This gives the protein CATATPTVLAKNIQYF. V gene TRBV10-3 combines with J gene TRBJ2-4; unclear D gene. V lost 10 bases and J lost 0, with 19 bases in between. The germline CDR1 and CDR2 sequences are ENHRY and SYGVKD. This CDR3 is 16 amino acids long.

The chain uses TRBV2 and TRBJ1-5; 9 positions agree with TRBD1. Germline-derived CDR1 and CDR2 are SNHLY and FYNNEI. There are 18 residues in the CDR3. J was trimmed by 0 bases and V by 6 bases; bases with no gene match: 12. DNA for the CDR3: TGTGCCAGCAGAGAGGGTCGGGACAGGGACTTTAGCAATCAGCCCCAGCATTTT. Translating gives CASREGRDRDFSNQPQHF.

The chain links TRBV28 to TRBJ2-5; D is unclear. V was clipped by 5 bases and J by 4 bases, with 14 bases between them. This CDR3 region has 14 residues. CDR1 MDHEN and CDR2 SYDVKM come from the germline V gene. The chain's CDR3 is CASSPRGNPETQYF. The CDR3 nucleotides read TGTGCCAGCAGTCCCCGTGGGAACCCAGAGACCCAGTACTTC.

This chain connects TRBV10-1 to TRBJ2-3; D possibly corresponds to TRBD1 (6 bases). The CDR3 runs to 15 residues. From germline, CDR1 is WNHNN and CDR2 SYGVQD (reference sequence). Trimming stripped 3 bases from V and 2 bases from J, with 12 bases between. This CDR3 is CASSDPTGSTDTQYF. CDR3 coding DNA: TGCGCCAGCAGTGACCCTACAGGGTCCACAGATACGCAGTATTTT.

To note about this clone: The CDR3 does not close with the conserved phenylalanine or tryptophan, likely indicating a read error. V usage is TRBV5-1 and J usage is TRBJ2-7; 7 positions agree with TRBD2. The CDR3 has 15 amino acids. V was clipped by 0 bases and J by 3 bases; unmatched bases: 6. Germline CDR1 SGHRS, CDR2 YFSETQ. The CDR3 sequence is CASSLDTLADYEQYL. The CDR3 DNA reads as TGCGCCAGCAGCTTGGATACGCTAGCGGACTACGAGCAGTACCTC.

The chain couples TRBV27 to TRBJ2-1; no firm D call. There are 14 residues in the CDR3. CDR1 and CDR2 (germline): MNHEY, SMNVEV (reference sequence). The germline V and J ends were trimmed by 1 base and 4 bases, with 8 bases remaining between them. The CDR3 nucleotides read TGTGCCAGCAGTTTATTGGCTGTATACAATGAGCAGTTCTTC. Encoded protein: CASSLLAVYNEQFF.

The chain uses TRBV28 and TRBJ2-2; 8 bases fit TRBD2. The CDR3 has 16 amino acids. Germline assignment: CDR1 MDHEN and CDR2 SYDVKM. The V segment lost 7 bases and the J segment 1 base; nucleotides outside the gene matches: 8. The CDR3 protein is CASNSGGRKNTGELFF. CDR3 nucleotides: TGTGCCAGCAATTCGGGCGGGAGGAAGAACACCGGGGAGCTGTTTTTT.

The CDR3 DNA is TGTGCCAGCAGCTTAGGCAGGGGATCCCCGTACCAAGAGACCCAGTACTTC. This codes for CASSLGRGSPYQETQYF. The chain recombines TRBV7-9 with TRBJ2-5, with D perhaps matching TRBD1 (6 bases). The V gene's germline CDR1 is SEHNR and CDR2 FQNEAQ (reference sequence). V was trimmed by 1 base and J by 0 bases, leaving 15 bases between them. The CDR3 runs to 17 residues.

The V call is TRBV5-1, the J call TRBJ1-4, with D hard to call. This CDR3 has 14 amino acids. V lost 2 bases to trimming and J lost 8 bases, with 13 bases between them. CDR1 is SGHRS and CDR2 is YFSETQ in the germline V gene. The CDR3 DNA sequence: TGCGCCAGCAGCTTAATGGGCTCCCGCGAAAAACTGTTTTTT. Translation gives CASSLMGSREKLFF. Full variable domain (remainder filled in from reference TRBV5-1 and TRBJ1-4): KAGVTQTPRYLIKTRGQQVTLSCSPISGHRSVSWYQQTPGQGLQFLFEYFSETQRNKGNFPGRFSGRQFSNSRSEMNVSTLELGDSALYLCASSLMGSREKLFFGSGTQLSVL.

This chain connects TRBV19 to TRBJ2-7; 7 bases align to TRBD2. Germline trimming cut 6 bases from V and 2 bases from J; bases unmatched to any gene: 10. This CDR3 comprises 15 residues. The germline CDR1 and CDR2 sequences are LNHDA and SQIVND (reference sequence). Written as DNA, the CDR3 is TGTGCCAGTAGGTCCCGGACTAGAACCCCCTACGAGCAGTACTTC. This sequence encodes CASRSRTRTPYEQYF. Filled out from reference TRBV19 and TRBJ2-7, the complete variable domain reads DGGITQSPKYLFRKEGQNVTLSCEQNLNHDAMYWYRQDPGQGLRLIYYSQIVNDFQKGDIAEGYSVSREKKESFPLTVTSAQKNPTAFYLCASRSRTRTPYEQYFGPGTRLTVT.

The rearrangement links TRBV19 to TRBJ2-3; tentative D call: TRBD2 (6 bases). The V gene's germline CDR1 is LNHDA and CDR2 SQIVND (reference sequence). This CDR3 comprises 16 residues. V lost 5 bases and J lost 1, with 16 bases in between. The CDR3 is CASSRYAGRGTDTQYF. The CDR3 DNA reads TGTGCCAGTAGTCGGTACGCCGGGAGAGGCACAGATACGCAGTATTTT.

The rearrangement joins TRBV27 to TRBJ2-7; D is perhaps TRBD2 (6 bases). The CDR3 covers 15 residues. Trimming cost V 7 bases and J 2 bases, with 18 bases left between them. Germline CDR1 reads MNHEY; CDR2 reads SMNVEV (reference sequence). The DNA for the CDR3 is TGTGCCAGCAAGATCTCGGGACTTATAGCCTACGAGCAGTACTTC. It codes for CASKISGLIAYEQYF.